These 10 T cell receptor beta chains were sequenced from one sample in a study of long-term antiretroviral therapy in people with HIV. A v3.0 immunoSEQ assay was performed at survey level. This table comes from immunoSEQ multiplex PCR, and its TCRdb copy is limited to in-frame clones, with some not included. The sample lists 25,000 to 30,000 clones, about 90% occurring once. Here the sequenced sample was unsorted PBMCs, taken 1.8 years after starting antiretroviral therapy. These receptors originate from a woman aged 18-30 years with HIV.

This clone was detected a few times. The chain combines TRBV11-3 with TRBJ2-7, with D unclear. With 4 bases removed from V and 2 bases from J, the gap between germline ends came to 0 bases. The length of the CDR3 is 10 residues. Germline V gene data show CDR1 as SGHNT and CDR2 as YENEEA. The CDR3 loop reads CASSSYEQYF. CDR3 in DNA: TGTGCCAGCAGCTCCTACGAGCAGTACTTC.

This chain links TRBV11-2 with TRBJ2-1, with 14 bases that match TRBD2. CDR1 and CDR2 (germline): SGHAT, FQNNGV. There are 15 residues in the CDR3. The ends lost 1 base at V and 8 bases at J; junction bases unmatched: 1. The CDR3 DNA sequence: TGTGCCAGCAGCTTAGGACTAGCGGGAGGGCATGAGCAGTTCTTC. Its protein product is CASSLGLAGGHEQFF.

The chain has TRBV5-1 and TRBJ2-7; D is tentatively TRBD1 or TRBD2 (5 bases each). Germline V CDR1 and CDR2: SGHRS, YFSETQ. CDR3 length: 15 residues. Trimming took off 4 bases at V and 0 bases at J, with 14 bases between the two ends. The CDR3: CASSPRTGPSYEQYF. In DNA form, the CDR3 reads TGCGCCAGCAGCCCCCGGACGGGACCCTCCTACGAGCAGTACTTC. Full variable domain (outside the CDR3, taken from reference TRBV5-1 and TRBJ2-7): KAGVTQTPRYLIKTRGQQVTLSCSPISGHRSVSWYQQTPGQGLQFLFEYFSETQRNKGNFPGRFSGRQFSNSRSEMNVSTLELGDSALYLCASSPRTGPSYEQYFGPGTRLTVT.

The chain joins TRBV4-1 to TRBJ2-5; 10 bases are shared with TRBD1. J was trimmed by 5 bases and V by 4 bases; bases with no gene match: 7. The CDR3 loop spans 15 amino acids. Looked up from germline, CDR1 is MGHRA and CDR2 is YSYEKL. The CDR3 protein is CASSPGQGVMETQYF. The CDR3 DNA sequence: TGCGCCAGCAGCCCCGGACAGGGGGTGATGGAGACCCAGTACTTC.

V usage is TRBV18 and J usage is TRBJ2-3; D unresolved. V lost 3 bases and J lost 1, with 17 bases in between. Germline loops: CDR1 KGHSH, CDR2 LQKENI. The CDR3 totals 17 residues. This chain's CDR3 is CASSPLDTALRTDTQYF. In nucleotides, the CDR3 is TGTGCCAGCTCACCCTTAGATACAGCTCTGCGCACAGATACGCAGTATTTT.

The DNA of the CDR3 is TGTGCCAGCAGCCCCCGGGGGCGGGACACTGAAGCTTTCTTT. It codes for CASSPRGRDTEAFF. This chain uses TRBV7-6 with TRBJ1-1; maybe TRBD1 (6 bases). The CDR3 runs to 14 residues. Trimming left V 5 bases short and J 3 bases short, with 13 bases between. Looked up from germline, CDR1 is SGHVS and CDR2 is FNYEAQ.

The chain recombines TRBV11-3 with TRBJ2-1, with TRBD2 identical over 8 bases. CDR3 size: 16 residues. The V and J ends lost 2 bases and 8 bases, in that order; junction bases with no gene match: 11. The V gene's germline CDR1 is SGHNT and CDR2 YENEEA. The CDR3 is CASSLRSSGSFDEQFF. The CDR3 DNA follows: TGTGCCAGCAGCTTAAGGTCAAGCGGGAGTTTTGATGAGCAGTTCTTC.

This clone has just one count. The chain's CDR3 is CASSLRGDLVTSNEQFF. In nucleotides, the CDR3 is TGTGCCAGCAGTTTAAGAGGGGACTTGGTGACATCCAATGAGCAGTTCTTC. The gene calls are TRBV28 and TRBJ2-1; a weak D match, TRBD2 (6 bases). Trimming removed 2 bases from V and 6 bases from J, with 20 bases in between. The CDR3 totals 17 residues. Germline V gene lookup returns CDR1 MDHEN and CDR2 SYDVKM.

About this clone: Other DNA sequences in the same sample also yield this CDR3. The CDR3 bases are TGCGCCAGCAGCTTGGAAAGGAGTAGCACAGATACGCAGTATTTT. Protein sequence: CASSLERSSTDTQYF. The chain carries TRBV5-1 and TRBJ2-3; D call uncertain. CDR1 and CDR2 from the germline V gene are SGHRS and YFSETQ. The V end lost 0 bases, the J end lost 0 bases, and 8 bases lay between the germline ends. This CDR3 region has 15 residues.

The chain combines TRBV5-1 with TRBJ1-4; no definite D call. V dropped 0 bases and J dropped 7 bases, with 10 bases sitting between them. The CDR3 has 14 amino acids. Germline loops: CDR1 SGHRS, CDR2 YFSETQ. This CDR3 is CASSLEGMGEKLFF. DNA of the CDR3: TGCGCCAGCAGCTTGGAAGGGATGGGTGAAAAACTGTTTTTT.